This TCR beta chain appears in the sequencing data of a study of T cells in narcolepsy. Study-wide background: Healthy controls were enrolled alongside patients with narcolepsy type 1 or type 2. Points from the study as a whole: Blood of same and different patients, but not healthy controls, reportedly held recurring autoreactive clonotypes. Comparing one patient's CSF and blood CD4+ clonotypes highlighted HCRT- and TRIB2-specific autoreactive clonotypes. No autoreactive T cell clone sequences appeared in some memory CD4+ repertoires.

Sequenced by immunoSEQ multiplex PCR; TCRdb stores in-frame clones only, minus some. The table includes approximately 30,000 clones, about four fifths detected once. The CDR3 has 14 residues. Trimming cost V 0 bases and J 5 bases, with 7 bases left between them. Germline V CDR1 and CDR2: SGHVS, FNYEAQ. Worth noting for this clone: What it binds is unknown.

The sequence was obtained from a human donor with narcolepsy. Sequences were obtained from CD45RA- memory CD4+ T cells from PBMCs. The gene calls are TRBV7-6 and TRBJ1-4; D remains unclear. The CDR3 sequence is CASSLALGNEKLFF. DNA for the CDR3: TGTGCCAGCAGCTTAGCGTTAGGGAATGAAAAACTGTTTTTT.